The sequence of this T cell receptor beta chain was determined in a study of T cells in Graves' hyperthyroidism and ophthalmopathy. The ends lost 6 bases at V and 4 bases at J; junction bases unmatched: 6. The CDR3 extends over 14 amino acids. CDR1 MNHNS and CDR2 SASEGT come from the germline V gene. Overall study findings and caveats: Most thyroid clonotypes that were expanded above 0.001 also turned up in blood.

This clonotype came up many times. Its antigen is unknown. Patients were excluded because of uncontrolled infection, other autoimmune disease, pregnancy or lactation. TCR beta CDR3 regions were amplified from RNA transcripts. An initial round of RT-PCR targeting the TCR CDR3 relied on the HTBI primer set. TCRdb recomputed calls from the multiplex PCR reads with MiXCR, one row per CDR3 protein. The sample has 380,000 or so distinct CDR3 sequences, over 15% seen once; the top ten hold about 3.5%. V usage is TRBV6-1 and J usage is TRBJ1-2, with 9 bases matching TRBD1. The source is a woman under 30 with Graves' hyperthyroidism. Sequencing was done on a sample of blood. The DNA of the CDR3 is TGTGCCAGCAGGAAACAGGGACAGGGCTATGGCTACACCTTC. Its protein product is CASRKQGQGYGYTF.